The next 25 T cell receptor beta chains were all read from a single sample in a study of chemoradiotherapy in HPV16-positive cancers (dated by TCRdb to the early 2020s). Preparation of the library involved the immunoSEQ multiplex PCR assay. The table comes from immuneACCESS by way of TCRdb, which keeps in-frame sequences with V and J called. Part of the clones is missing from these tables; in studies checked, under half for an unresolved V gene and the rest for unknown reasons. In this sample the table shows 8,000 to 9,000 clones, roughly 91% of which occur a single time. Approximately 3.4% of the sample comes from the top ten. The starting material was blood, obtained from a patient who underwent chemoradiotherapy. Source of these receptors: a human donor with HPV-associated anogenital cancer.

This clone came up a few times. This chain connects TRBV29-1 to TRBJ2-2; maybe TRBD1 (6 bases). This CDR3 has 12 residues. The V gene's germline CDR1 is SQVTM and CDR2 ANQGSEA. V shed 6 bases and J shed 6 bases, with 11 bases lying between them. CDR3 in amino acids: CSVPQGSGELFF. CDR3 nucleotide sequence: TGCAGCGTACCCCAGGGGTCCGGGGAGCTGTTTTTT.

The V call is TRBV29-1, the J call TRBJ2-3; 11 bases are a match to TRBD2. The trim removed 4 bases at V and 6 bases at J, leaving 6 bases unmatched. Germline V CDR1 and CDR2: SQVTM, ANQGSEA. This CDR3 is built from 14 residues. The DNA of the CDR3 is TGCAGCGTTGCGATAGCGGGGGGGCAGGATACGCAGTATTTT. This gives the protein CSVAIAGGQDTQYF.

The rearrangement links TRBV11-2 to TRBJ1-2, with D unclear. The V gene lost 5 bases and the J gene lost 4 bases, with 8 bases spanning the gap. Germline CDR1 SGHAT, CDR2 FQNNGV. The CDR3 consists of 12 residues. CDR3: CASSTHPYGYTF. The DNA of the CDR3 is TGTGCCAGCAGCACGCACCCCTATGGCTACACCTTC. Together with reference TRBV11-2 and TRBJ1-2, the CDR3 gives the full variable domain: EAGVAQSPRYKIIEKRQSVAFWCNPISGHATLYWYQQILGQGPKLLIQFQNNGVVDDSQLPKDRFSAERLKGVDSTLKIQPAKLEDSAVYLCASSTHPYGYTFGSGTRLTVV.

The rearrangement joins TRBV2 to TRBJ2-1, with TRBD1 as a possible D gene (5 bases). The germline V gene encodes CDR1 SNHLY and CDR2 FYNNEI. Trimming pared 4 bases from V and 4 bases from J, leaving 14 bases between. This CDR3 region has 15 residues. The CDR3 nucleotides are TGTGCCAGCAGTGTAGGAACAGGCGCGTACAATGAGCAGTTCTTC. This translates into CASSVGTGAYNEQFF.

This chain joins TRBV5-1 and TRBJ2-7; D is undetermined. V shed 4 bases and J shed 2 bases, with 13 bases lying between them. The CDR3 totals 14 residues. CDR1 and CDR2 (germline): SGHRS, YFSETQ. CDR3 DNA: TGCGCCAGCAGCCTCGAAGGACGGCCCTACGAGCAGTACTTC. Its protein is CASSLEGRPYEQYF.

The V gene is TRBV19, the J gene TRBJ2-1; possible D gene TRBD2, 5 bases. The CDR3 spans 17 residues. Germline assignment: CDR1 LNHDA and CDR2 SQIVND (reference sequence). V was pared by 5 bases and J by 2 bases, with 19 bases between. The CDR3 region is CASSLRHSAGPYNEQFF. The CDR3, as DNA: TGTGCCAGTAGTCTCAGGCACTCGGCGGGTCCCTACAATGAGCAGTTCTTC.

This chain links TRBV11-1 with TRBJ1-5; a possible D gene is TRBD1 (5 bases). Germline CDR1 reads SGHAT; CDR2 reads FQDESV (reference sequence). This CDR3 region has 13 residues. V dropped 5 bases and J dropped 8 bases, with 13 bases sitting between them. CDR3 region: CASSPTPGEPQHF. In nucleotides, the CDR3 is TGTGCCAGCAGCCCAACCCCGGGGGAGCCCCAGCATTTT.

The rearrangement joins TRBV4-2 to TRBJ2-3; 9 bases align to TRBD2. Per germline, CDR1 LGHNA and CDR2 YNFKEQ. This CDR3 has 17 amino acids. Trimming at V came to 0 bases and at J to 6 bases, leaving 10 bases not matched to a gene. CDR3 sequence: CASSQETRASGVDTQYF. Written as DNA, the CDR3 is TGTGCCAGCAGCCAAGAAACAAGGGCTAGCGGGGTGGATACGCAGTATTTT.

The V gene is TRBV19, the J gene TRBJ1-3; D call uncertain. V shed 2 bases and J shed 0 bases, with 8 bases lying between them. The CDR3 has 15 amino acids. The V gene's germline CDR1 is LNHDA and CDR2 SQIVND (reference sequence). CDR3 DNA: TGTGCCAGTAGTATATCCCCGGGCTCTGGAAACACCATATATTTT. It codes for CASSISPGSGNTIYF.

The rearrangement joins TRBV28 to TRBJ2-3; 8 bases are shared with TRBD2. This CDR3 has 15 residues. Germline lookup yields CDR1 MDHEN and CDR2 SYDVKM. J was trimmed by 4 bases and V by 4 bases; bases with no gene match: 7. CDR3 region: CASSSPAGGSDTQYF. The DNA for the CDR3 is TGTGCCAGCAGTTCCCCGGCGGGAGGTTCAGATACGCAGTATTTT.

The chain is built from TRBV9 and TRBJ2-6; 9 nucleotides match TRBD1. The CDR3 length is 14 residues. Germline V gives CDR1 SGDLS, CDR2 YYNGEE. With 3 bases clipped from V and 11 bases from J, the junction kept 6 bases outside the gene matches. CDR3 sequence (DNA): TGTGCCAGCAGCGCCAGGACAGGGGTACACGTCCTGACTTTC. The encoded protein is CASSARTGVHVLTF. The whole variable domain, filled in from reference TRBV9 and TRBJ2-6, reads DSGVTQTPKHLITATGQRVTLRCSPRSGDLSVYWYQQSLDQGLQFLIQYYNGEERAKGNILERFSAQQFPDLHSELNLSSLELGDSALYFCASSARTGVHVLTFGAGSRLTVL.

This rearrangement joins TRBV5-1 to TRBJ1-5; no clear D. Germline assignment: CDR1 SGHRS and CDR2 YFSETQ. The V and J ends lost 4 bases and 15 bases respectively, with 8 bases between them. This CDR3 comprises 9 residues. CDR3: CASSPFPHF. CDR3 coding DNA: TGCGCCAGCAGCCCATTCCCGCATTTT.

The V call is TRBV7-9, the J call TRBJ1-2; no clear D. Looked up from germline, CDR1 is SEHNR and CDR2 is FQNEAQ (reference sequence). This CDR3 comprises 14 residues. The V and J ends lost 4 bases and 1 base respectively, with 10 bases between them. Here the CDR3 reads CASSSPNVNYGYTF. CDR3 coding DNA: TGTGCCAGCAGCTCACCAAACGTTAACTATGGCTACACCTTC.

The chain employs TRBV4-1 and TRBJ2-5; 10 nucleotides align to TRBD2. The germline V gene has CDR1 MGHRA and CDR2 YSYEKL. This CDR3 is built from 17 residues. V lost 1 base to trimming and J lost 5 bases; unmatched junction nucleotides: 10. CDR3 region: CASSQVLRGLATETQYF. The DNA for the CDR3 is TGCGCCAGCAGCCAAGTCCTCAGGGGACTAGCGACGGAGACCCAGTACTTC.

The chain employs TRBV5-6 and TRBJ2-5; no definite D call. The DNA end is more similar to TRBJ2-7, so the J call may be wrong. This CDR3 is built from 15 residues. Germline values: CDR1 SGHDT, CDR2 YYEEEE. The DNA of the CDR3 is TGTGCCAGCAGCTATTCCCTCGCGTGGACCTACGAGCAGTACTTC. Protein sequence: CASSYSLAWTYEQYF.

This clone was observed a single time. V usage is TRBV6-5 and J usage is TRBJ1-3; D is ambiguous. Per the germline V gene, CDR1 is MNHEY and CDR2 is SVGAGI. CDR3 length: 16 amino acids. Between the trimmed V and J ends, which lost 0 bases and 0 bases, there was a span of 9 bases. The DNA of the CDR3 is TGTGCCAGCAGTTACTCTGTCCGGCCCTCTGGAAACACCATATATTTT. Translating it yields CASSYSVRPSGNTIYF.

The chain is built from TRBV28 and TRBJ2-1; no definite D call. This CDR3 has 16 residues. Germline V gene lookup returns CDR1 MDHEN and CDR2 SYDVKM. V was trimmed by 6 bases and J by 0 bases, leaving 15 bases between them. The CDR3 region is CASSPRYLSSYNEQFF. CDR3 DNA: TGTGCCAGCAGCCCCCGGTACCTTAGCTCCTACAATGAGCAGTTCTTC.

The chain recombines TRBV5-4 with TRBJ2-3; either TRBD1 or TRBD2 may supply D (7 bases each). CDR1 and CDR2 (germline): SGHNT, YYREEE (reference sequence). This CDR3 region has 18 residues. V was cut by 2 bases and J by 2 bases, with 21 bases left in between. This chain's CDR3 is CASSFERGRSGVTDTQYF. In DNA form, the CDR3 reads TGTGCCAGCAGCTTCGAAAGGGGGCGAAGCGGGGTCACAGATACGCAGTATTTT.

The sample holds one count of this clone. The rearrangement links TRBV5-4 to TRBJ2-2; D not resolved. The germline V and J ends were trimmed by 2 bases and 5 bases, with 4 bases remaining between them. The CDR3 runs 12 residues. The germline V gene has CDR1 SGHNT and CDR2 YYREEE (reference sequence). The CDR3 loop is CASSFETGELFF. CDR3 in DNA: TGTGCCAGCAGCTTTGAGACCGGGGAGCTGTTTTTT.

This rearrangement joins TRBV10-1 to TRBJ1-1, with D possibly TRBD1 on 5 matching bases. Looked up from germline, CDR1 is WNHNN and CDR2 is SYGVQD (reference sequence). The CDR3 totals 15 residues. Deletions cut 0 bases from V and 0 bases from J, with 8 bases between. CDR3 coding DNA: TGCGCCAGCAGTGAGTCAGTAGGGGTGAACACTGAAGCTTTCTTT. Protein sequence: CASSESVGVNTEAFF.

The chain carries TRBV6-1 and TRBJ1-5, with unresolved D. Germline V CDR1 and CDR2: MNHNS, SASEGT. This CDR3 has 14 amino acids. The germline V and J ends were trimmed by 4 bases and 3 bases, with 10 bases remaining between them. CDR3 coding DNA: TGTGCCAGCAGTGGGGAGGGTGCCAATCAGCCCCAGCATTTT. Amino acid sequence: CASSGEGANQPQHF.

The V gene is TRBV9, the J gene TRBJ1-5; 9 bases line up with TRBD1. After removal of 0 bases from V and 7 bases from J, the junction contained 5 bases not matched to a gene. The germline V gene encodes CDR1 SGDLS and CDR2 YYNGEE. The CDR3 extends over 15 amino acids. The CDR3, as DNA: TGTGCCAGCAGCGTAGGGGGACAGGGTGAACAGCCCCAGCATTTT. Its protein product is CASSVGGQGEQPQHF.

This chain uses TRBV9 with TRBJ1-2; weak D call: TRBD1 (5 bases). V was shortened by 0 bases and J by 5 bases, with 8 bases between the two germline ends. The CDR3 is made up of 13 amino acids. Germline V gene data show CDR1 as SGDLS and CDR2 as YYNGEE. The CDR3 reads CASSVDGGYGYTF. CDR3 nucleotides: TGTGCCAGCAGCGTAGATGGGGGGTATGGCTACACCTTC.

The rearrangement uses TRBV27 and TRBJ2-7; maybe TRBD1 (6 bases). The CDR3 spans 14 residues. Trimming shortened V by 5 bases and J by 3 bases, and 14 bases separated the two germline ends. Germline values: CDR1 MNHEY, CDR2 SMNVEV (reference sequence). This CDR3 reads CASSIRDTGYEQYF. For the CDR3, the DNA is TGTGCCAGCAGTATCAGGGACACCGGCTACGAGCAGTACTTC.

The chain couples TRBV19 to TRBJ2-5; D assignment may be TRBD1 or TRBD2 (5 bases each). The length of the CDR3 is 18 residues. CDR1 and CDR2 (germline): LNHDA, SQIVND (reference sequence). Trimming removed 8 bases at V and 5 bases at J, with 30 bases between. CDR3 in DNA: TGTGCCAGTTCCCGACCCCCGCAGACAGAACTAGGACGGGAGACCCAGTACTTC. It translates to CASSRPPQTELGRETQYF.